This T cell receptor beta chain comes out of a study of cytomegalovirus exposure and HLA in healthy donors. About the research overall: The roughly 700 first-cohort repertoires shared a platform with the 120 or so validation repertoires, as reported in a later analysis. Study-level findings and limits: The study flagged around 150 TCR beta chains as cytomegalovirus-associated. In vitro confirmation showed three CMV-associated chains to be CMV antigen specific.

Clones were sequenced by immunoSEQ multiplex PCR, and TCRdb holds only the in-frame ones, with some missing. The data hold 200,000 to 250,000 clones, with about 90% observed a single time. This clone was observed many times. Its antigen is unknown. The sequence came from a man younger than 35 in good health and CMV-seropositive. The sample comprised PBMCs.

In nucleotides, the CDR3 is TGTGCCAGCAGCTTAGAGCTCAGTGAGAACACTGAAGCTTTCTTT. Residues: CASSLELSENTEAFF. The rearrangement uses TRBV7-4 and TRBJ1-1, with D uncertain. V dropped 1 base and J dropped 1 base, with 10 bases sitting between them. This CDR3 comprises 15 residues. The germline CDR1 and CDR2 sequences are SGHVT and SQSDAQ.